The 20 T cell receptor beta chains presented below share a single source sample, sequenced in a study of shared clonotypes between healthy human individuals. Libraries were prepared by immunoSEQ multiplex PCR; TCRdb keeps only in-frame clonotypes and omits some of them. The table shows about 180,000 clones, with 85% to 95% occurring only once. The sequenced sample consisted of naive CD4+ T cells sorted from blood. The subset denotes: CD45RA+ positively selected. Receptor source: a young woman in good health.

The chain joins TRBV21-1 to TRBJ2-7; the DNA was not used to check the table's D call, TRBD1. TRBV21-1 is a pseudogene locus. The CDR3 length is 16 residues. The CDR3 DNA sequence: TGTGCCAGCAACTATCTGGGACACCTCCTGGGCCACGAGCAGTACTTC. Encoded protein: CASNYLGHLLGHEQYF.

The chain couples TRBV9 to TRBJ2-5, with a possible D match to TRBD2 (5 bases). The J call is in doubt because the DNA end fits TRBJ2-7 better. The CDR3 extends over 14 amino acids. Germline CDR1 and CDR2: SGDLS and YYNGEE. CDR3 nucleotide sequence: TGTGCCAGCAGCATCAGCGGACTTTCCTACGAGCAGTACTTC. It specifies CASSISGLSYEQYF.

This rearrangement joins TRBV5-4 to TRBJ2-7; D may be TRBD2 (5 bases). The CDR3 is made up of 15 amino acids. Germline CDR1 and CDR2: SGHNT and YYREEE (reference sequence). Trimming shortened V by 3 bases and J by 5 bases, and 18 bases separated the two germline ends. The CDR3 protein is CASSSVARGSDEQYF. The CDR3 DNA is TGTGCCAGCAGCTCGGTCGCTAGAGGGTCGGACGAGCAGTACTTC.

In the case of this clone: Distinct nucleotide sequences in the sample also encode this CDR3. The rearrangement joins TRBV28 to TRBJ1-1, with no clear D. Germline assignment: CDR1 MDHEN and CDR2 SYDVKM. The CDR3 extends over 12 amino acids. V was cut by 6 bases and J by 0 bases, with 5 bases left in between. The chain's CDR3 is CASSLMNTEAFF. The CDR3 DNA follows: TGTGCCAGCAGCCTCATGAACACTGAAGCTTTCTTT. The entire variable domain, with the rest obtained from reference TRBV28 and TRBJ1-1, is as follows: DVKVTQSSRYLVKRTGEKVFLECVQDMDHENMFWYRQDPGLGLRLIYFSYDVKMKEKGDIPEGYSVSREKKERFSLILESASTNQTSMYLCASSLMNTEAFFGQGTRLTVV.

The rearrangement joins TRBV30 to TRBJ2-7, with D hard to call. The V end lost 4 bases, the J end lost 5 bases, and 12 bases lay between the germline ends. The V gene's germline CDR1 is GTSNPN and CDR2 SVGIG (reference sequence). The CDR3 totals 12 residues. In nucleotides, the CDR3 is TGTGCCTGGAAGAAGAATGACCACGAGCAGTACTTC. It translates to CAWKKNDHEQYF.

The CDR3 DNA is TGTGCCAGCAGCCTATGGACCGGACAGCCGGGCTACACCTTC. Its protein is CASSLWTGQPGYTF. The V gene is TRBV5-4, the J gene TRBJ1-2; the D gene is possibly TRBD1 (6 bases). CDR1 and CDR2 from the germline V gene are SGHNT and YYREEE (reference sequence). The CDR3 has 14 amino acids. Between the trimmed V and J ends, which lost 4 bases and 8 bases, there was a span of 18 bases.

This chain joins TRBV7-2 and TRBJ2-3; D tentatively fits TRBD1 or TRBD2 (6 bases each). The germline CDR1 and CDR2 sequences are SGHTA and FQGNSA. The CDR3 consists of 16 residues. Deletions cut 5 bases from V and 0 bases from J, with 15 bases between. CDR3 sequence reads: CASSLGGPNSTDTQYF. The CDR3 nucleotides are TGTGCCAGCAGCCTAGGGGGGCCAAATAGCACAGATACGCAGTATTTT.

The rearrangement joins TRBV9 to TRBJ2-4, with TRBD2 matching 9 bases. CDR1 SGDLS and CDR2 YYNGEE come from the germline V gene. J was trimmed by 9 bases and V by 0 bases; bases with no gene match: 16. The CDR3 loop spans 18 amino acids. The CDR3 coding sequence is TGTGCCAGCAGCGTAGACGGTAGCGGGAGAGGCGGAATCGGCATTCAGTACTTC. It translates to CASSVDGSGRGGIGIQYF.

The chain has TRBV2 and TRBJ1-5; D uncertain. The germline gives CDR1 SNHLY, CDR2 FYNNEI. V was pared by 4 bases and J by 7 bases, with 8 bases between. There are 12 residues in the CDR3. CDR3 DNA sequence: TGTGCCAGCAGTGGGAGGTCCCAGCCCCAGCATTTT. Its protein is CASSGRSQPQHF.

This clone was detected once. This chain joins TRBV30 and TRBJ2-7; 9 bases agree with TRBD2. CDR3 length equals 12 residues. The germline V gene encodes CDR1 GTSNPN and CDR2 SVGIG (reference sequence). Losses at the gene ends were 6 bases for V and 4 bases for J; bases not matched to a gene: 4. Written as DNA, the CDR3 is TGTGCCTGTACGACTAGCGGATACGAGCAGTACTTC. Protein: CACTTSGYEQYF.

The V call is TRBV18, the J call TRBJ1-2; D is perhaps TRBD1 (5 bases). V lost 3 bases and J 8 bases, leaving 10 bases between the germline ends. The germline gives CDR1 KGHSH, CDR2 LQKENI. There are 12 residues in the CDR3. The DNA of the CDR3 is TGTGCCAGCTCACCGGTAGGGGACGGCTACACCTTC. This codes for CASSPVGDGYTF.

This CDR3 reads CASSQVDRNEKLFF. The DNA of the CDR3 is TGCGCCAGCAGCCAAGTCGACAGAAATGAAAAACTGTTTTTT. This chain uses TRBV4-1 with TRBJ1-4; tentatively, D is TRBD1 (5 bases). Trimming took 1 base from V and 5 from J, leaving 8 bases between them. Germline CDR1 reads MGHRA; CDR2 reads YSYEKL. CDR3 length equals 14 residues.

The chain uses TRBV18 and TRBJ2-7; no clear D gene. The CDR3 has 14 amino acids. In germline, CDR1 is KGHSH, CDR2 LQKENI. With 0 bases removed from V and 2 bases from J, the gap between germline ends came to 8 bases. The CDR3 is CASSPPAGTYEQYF. CDR3 DNA: TGTGCCAGCTCACCACCGGCCGGAACCTACGAGCAGTACTTC.

The chain is built from TRBV27 and TRBJ1-2; 7 bases are shared with TRBD1. This CDR3 spans 14 amino acids. Trimming removed 1 base from V and 7 bases from J; junction bases left unmatched: 6. Germline V lookup: CDR1 MNHEY, CDR2 SMNVEV (reference sequence). CDR3 residues: CASSLYGTDGGYTF. DNA of the CDR3: TGTGCCAGCAGTTTATATGGGACAGATGGTGGCTACACCTTC.

In its sample, this clone was seen once. Germline and junction disagree at one end, which may indicate a read error. The chain employs TRBV28 and TRBJ1-5; D is unresolved. CDR1 is MDHEN, CDR2 SYDVKM, per germline. This CDR3 spans 13 amino acids. The CDR3, as DNA: TGTGCCAGCATTTTATGGGCGGGTCAGCCCCAGCATTTT. Residues: CASILWAGQPQHF.

The chain joins TRBV6-5 to TRBJ2-3; the match to TRBD2 covers 7 bases. CDR1 is MNHEY and CDR2 is SVGAGI in the germline V gene. V shed 8 bases, J shed 8 bases, and the junction held 10 bases outside the gene matches. CDR3 length: 13 residues. CDR3 protein: CASGGSGEGTQYF. The CDR3 coding sequence is TGTGCCAGCGGTGGAAGCGGGGAAGGTACGCAGTATTTT.

The rearrangement uses TRBV28 and TRBJ1-1; D not certain. Germline CDR1 MDHEN, CDR2 SYDVKM. The V gene lost 7 bases and the J gene lost 3 bases, with 12 bases spanning the gap. The CDR3 is 13 residues long. Written as DNA, the CDR3 is TGTGCCAGCACCACCGGTGGGGACACTGAAGCTTTCTTT. It codes for CASTTGGDTEAFF.

The chain is built from TRBV6-1 and TRBJ2-7; the D gene is possibly TRBD2 (6 bases). V was cut by 7 bases and J by 3 bases, with 10 bases left in between. Germline values: CDR1 MNHNS, CDR2 SASEGT. The CDR3 sequence is 12 residues long. This chain's CDR3 is CASKWEVYEQYF. The CDR3 nucleotides read TGTGCCAGCAAGTGGGAGGTCTACGAGCAGTACTTC.

This clone was detected only a few times. This chain joins TRBV7-9 and TRBJ2-7; 11 bases align to TRBD2. Germline V CDR1 and CDR2: SEHNR, FQNEAQ (reference sequence). CDR3 length equals 14 residues. The V and J ends lost 5 bases and 3 bases, in that order; junction bases with no gene match: 3. The DNA for the CDR3 is TGTGCCAGCAGCCAAACTAGCGGGAGCTACGAGCAGTACTTC. It is translated as CASSQTSGSYEQYF.

The chain couples TRBV2 to TRBJ2-1, with D possibly matching TRBD2 (5 bases). The CDR3 spans 12 residues. Germline loops: CDR1 SNHLY, CDR2 FYNNEI. Trimming took 3 bases from V and 10 from J, leaving 10 bases between them. The CDR3 loop reads CASSERDREQFF. In DNA form, the CDR3 reads TGTGCCAGCAGTGAGAGGGATAGGGAGCAGTTCTTC.